This paragraph covers one T cell receptor (beta chain) sequence. Its target is unknown. One entry per CDR3 protein results from TCRdb running MiXCR on the reads. The sample consists of roughly 200,000 distinct CDR3 sequences, about 38% of them appearing once. The sample belongs to a study of T cell repertoires in cytomegalovirus infection. Study details: Recently identified HLA-C-restricted and well-studied HLA-B-restricted CMV epitopes were used. Shared public TCR beta signatures pointed to both CMV infection and a matching HLA type.

The study's findings and limits: Identification of carriers of CMV plus the relevant HLA was achieved through cumulative public TCR beta family frequency.

The receptor's source is a human donor in good health (CMV status not recorded). Some clones in this sample may be carry-over from other donors' samples. The material was CD8+ T cells from cultured PBMCs, obtained from culture after CMV antigen stimulation.

CDR3 amino acids: CSAGDRGWEQYF. CDR3 DNA: TGCAGTGCCGGCGACCGGGGGTGGGAGCAGTACTTC. V and J are TRBV20-1 and TRBJ2-7; tentatively, D is TRBD2 (6 bases). CDR3 length: 12 amino acids. Trimming shortened V by 6 bases and J by 7 bases, and 16 bases separated the two germline ends. The germline V gene has CDR1 DFQATT and CDR2 SNEGSKA (reference sequence).